This T cell receptor beta chain is from a study of naive and memory T cell subsets. The germline V gene encodes CDR1 SNHLY and CDR2 FYNNEI. This CDR3 comprises 13 residues. V gave up 1 base and J gave up 6 bases, with 8 bases separating them. The SP2 primer and nested alpha and beta constant region primers amplified ligated cDNA in four rounds. MiXCR, applied by TCRdb to the 5' RACE reads, yields one record per CDR3 protein. The sample has more than 60,000 distinct CDR3 sequences; 8% to 9% are singletons. An oligonucleotide containing a UMI was ligated to the 3' end of TCR cDNA. The gene calls are TRBV2 and TRBJ2-3, with D possibly being TRBD1 or TRBD2 (5 bases each). This sequence was found in a female donor in good health. The CDR3 region is CASSEVGVDTQYF. Here the CDR3 DNA reads TGTGCCAGCAGTGAAGTGGGGGTCGATACGCAGTATTTT.